These 15 T cell receptor beta chains were sequenced from one sample in a study of blood T cell repertoires in COVID-19. Assay: immunoSEQ multiplex PCR; the TCRdb copy retains only in-frame clones and omits some. The table lists about 83,000 clones, more than 65% of them singletons. The sequenced sample consisted of peripheral blood. These receptors originate from a woman aged 80 or over with active or convalescent COVID-19.

This clone occurred a few times. The chain links TRBV10-2 to TRBJ1-6; perhaps TRBD1 as D (6 bases). CDR1 and CDR2 (germline): WSHSY, SAAADI. CDR3 size: 14 residues. V was shortened by 3 bases and J by 8 bases, with 11 bases between the two germline ends. CDR3 DNA sequence: TGCGCCAGCAGTGAATCAGGGGCGGATTCACCCCTCCACTTT. As protein: CASSESGADSPLHF.

The rearrangement joins TRBV2 to TRBJ1-1, with 9 bases aligning to TRBD1. V was pared by 5 bases and J by 3 bases, with 4 bases of the junction left unmatched. This CDR3 is 14 amino acids long. Germline CDR1 and CDR2: SNHLY and FYNNEI. The CDR3 coding sequence is TGTGCCAGCAGTAGGGACAGGGTGGACACTGAAGCTTTCTTT. Translation gives CASSRDRVDTEAFF.

This chain connects TRBV30 to TRBJ1-4; TRBD1 matches at 7 bases. V shed 0 bases and J 10 bases; nucleotides not matched to a gene: 11. CDR3 length: 15 amino acids. Germline V gene lookup returns CDR1 GTSNPN and CDR2 SVGIG (reference sequence). The CDR3 DNA reads TGTGCCTGGAGTGTAAATGGGTTAGGGGGCGCAAAACTGTTTTTT. Translating it yields CAWSVNGLGGAKLFF.

The chain couples TRBV5-4 to TRBJ2-1; 7 bases align to TRBD1. CDR3 length equals 15 residues. Trimming took 4 bases from V and 5 from J; bases not matched to a gene: 9. The germline V gene has CDR1 SGHNT and CDR2 YYREEE (reference sequence). The CDR3 region is CASSIIGTADNEQFF. The CDR3 DNA sequence: TGTGCCAGCAGCATAATCGGGACAGCAGACAATGAGCAGTTCTTC.

The CDR3 here is CASSSPGQGAGTEAFF. The DNA of the CDR3 is TGTGCCAGCAGCTCACCAGGACAGGGGGCGGGAACTGAAGCTTTCTTT. V gene TRBV7-9 combines with J gene TRBJ1-1, with 11 bases that match TRBD1. Germline CDR1 and CDR2: SEHNR and FQNEAQ (reference sequence). The CDR3 has 16 amino acids. V lost 4 bases to trimming and J lost 5 bases; unmatched junction nucleotides: 9. Combining the CDR3 with reference TRBV7-9 and TRBJ1-1 gives the whole variable domain DTGVSQNPRHKITKRGQNVTFRCDPISEHNRLYWYRQTLGQGPEFLTYFQNEAQLEKSRLLSDRFSAERPKGSFSTLEIQRTEQGDSAMYLCASSSPGQGAGTEAFFGQGTRLTVV.

The chain uses TRBV24-1 and TRBJ1-2, with a possible D match to TRBD1 (6 bases). Germline V CDR1 and CDR2: KGHDR, SFDVKD. The CDR3 length is 11 residues. V lost 4 bases and J lost 7, with 6 bases in between. Written as DNA, the CDR3 is TGTGCCACCAGTGACAGGGGTGGCTACACCTTC. It codes for CATSDRGGYTF.

This clone was counted between two and nine times. V usage is TRBV6-5 and J usage is TRBJ2-3; D perhaps matches TRBD2 (6 bases). CDR3 length: 12 amino acids. Germline V lookup: CDR1 MNHEY, CDR2 SVGAGI. V shed 7 bases and J shed 10 bases, with 15 bases lying between them. The CDR3 sequence is CASKTGLSAQYF. CDR3 DNA: TGTGCCAGCAAAACGGGACTTAGTGCGCAGTATTTT.

For the CDR3, the DNA is TGTGCCTGGAAACATAAGCCGGCCACCACAGTGGAGCAGTACTTC. Translation: CAWKHKPATTVEQYF. V is TRBV30 and J is TRBJ2-7; D is undetermined. Trimming took off 4 bases at V and 7 bases at J, with 23 bases between the two ends. This CDR3 comprises 15 residues. Germline V gene data show CDR1 as GTSNPN and CDR2 as SVGIG (reference sequence).

This chain joins TRBV4-1 and TRBJ2-1, with 15 bases fitting TRBD2. Germline lookup yields CDR1 MGHRA and CDR2 YSYEKL. CDR3 length: 17 residues. The trim removed 4 bases at V and 8 bases at J, leaving 9 bases unmatched. CDR3 sequence (DNA): TGCGCCAGCAGCCGGAGTGGACTAGCGGGGGGGTACGATGAGCAGTTCTTC. It specifies CASSRSGLAGGYDEQFF.

The rearrangement uses TRBV6-5 and TRBJ1-1; no definite D call. CDR3 length: 14 amino acids. Trimming took off 0 bases at V and 1 base at J, with 6 bases between the two ends. Germline values: CDR1 MNHEY, CDR2 SVGAGI. CDR3 DNA sequence: TGTGCCAGCAGTTACTCGTCGTCGAACACTGAAGCTTTCTTT. This sequence encodes CASSYSSSNTEAFF.

The chain combines TRBV3-1 (or the pseudogene TRBV3-2) with TRBJ2-2; D possibly corresponds to TRBD2 (6 bases). Germline V gene data show CDR1 as LGHDT and CDR2 as YNNKEL (reference sequence). Between the trimmed V and J ends, which lost 4 bases and 4 bases, there was a span of 10 bases. There are 14 residues in the CDR3. CDR3 sequence: CASSPRRGTGELFF. For the CDR3, the DNA is TGTGCCAGCAGCCCTCGGAGGGGCACCGGGGAGCTGTTTTTT.

This chain's CDR3 is CASRRQGSYEQYF. CDR3 coding DNA: TGTGCCAGCAGACGACAGGGCTCCTACGAGCAGTACTTC. The chain uses TRBV19 and TRBJ2-7; 7 positions match TRBD1. The germline V gene has CDR1 LNHDA and CDR2 SQIVND (reference sequence). V dropped 9 bases and J dropped 0; count of bases not matched to a gene: 5. There are 13 residues in the CDR3.

J is TRBJ1-1 and V is TRBV27, with D perhaps matching TRBD1 (6 bases). CDR1 MNHEY and CDR2 SMNVEV come from the germline V gene (reference sequence). CDR3 length equals 11 residues. Trimming shortened V by 9 bases and J by 1 base, and 6 bases separated the two germline ends. The CDR3 is CARGANTEAFF. Written as DNA, the CDR3 is TGTGCCAGGGGGGCGAACACTGAAGCTTTCTTT.

The V gene is TRBV7-2, the J gene TRBJ2-5; 8 bases fit TRBD2. CDR1 is SGHTA and CDR2 is FQGNSA in the germline V gene. The ends lost 3 bases at V and 3 bases at J; junction bases unmatched: 3. The CDR3 is 14 amino acids. The CDR3, as DNA: TGTGCCAGCAGCTTTAATAGCGGGAAAGAGACCCAGTACTTC. Protein sequence: CASSFNSGKETQYF.

This clone showed up just a few times. The CDR3 loop reads CASGPETGAGYTF. The DNA of the CDR3 is TGTGCTAGTGGGCCGGAGACAGGGGCTGGCTACACCTTC. This chain joins TRBV12-5 and TRBJ1-2; 8 positions match TRBD1. J was trimmed by 7 bases and V by 6 bases; bases with no gene match: 7. The CDR3 length is 13 residues. Germline V gene data show CDR1 as LGHNT and CDR2 as FRNRAP.